These 32 T cell receptor beta chains were all obtained from the same sample, sequenced in a study of human T cells and chemical hapten exposure. Time point: patch test 1, 2 weeks after DPC sensitization. The treatment: therapeutic diphenylcyclopropenone sensitization with weekly scalp DPC. TCRdb reprocessed the RACE reads with MiXCR, giving one entry per CDR3 protein. Seen here are some 120,000 distinct CDR3 sequences, 12% observed once, and the top ten hold around 1.5%. The material sequenced was whole blood, taken in connection with sensitization to the hapten diphenylcyclopropenone (DPC). These receptors came from a woman aged 45-60 years with alopecia areata. Some clones in this sample may be carry-over from other donors' samples.

There are a few counts of this clonotype. The V call is TRBV12-3 or TRBV12-4, the J call TRBJ1-4; D is undetermined. Trimming stripped 6 bases from V and 10 bases from J, with 18 bases between. This CDR3 spans 14 amino acids. The CDR3: CASRSLVARGKLFF. The DNA for the CDR3 is TGTGCCAGCAGGTCCCTCGTGGCCCGGGGAAAACTGTTTTTT.

This clonotype was recorded many times. The rearrangement uses TRBV12-3 or TRBV12-4 and TRBJ2-7; D gene uncertain. V lost 5 bases, J lost 6 bases, and 14 bases lay in between. The CDR3 is made up of 13 amino acids. The CDR3 spells CASSPGSAAEQYF. As DNA, the CDR3 is TGTGCCAGCAGTCCCGGTTCGGCGGCCGAGCAGTACTTC.

This clonotype was seen repeatedly, ten times or more. The chain recombines TRBV20-1 with TRBJ2-7; the D gene is possibly TRBD2 (6 bases). Germline CDR1 DFQATT, CDR2 SNEGSKA (reference sequence). The CDR3 has 15 residues. The ends were cut back, 0 bases at V and 6 bases at J, with 18 bases in the middle. The CDR3 coding sequence is TGCAGTGCTAGAGATCGGGGCCGCGGGGTTAGCGAGCAGTACTTC. Its translation is CSARDRGRGVSEQYF.

This clonotype occurred many times. The chain joins TRBV10-2 to TRBJ2-3; perhaps TRBD1 as D (5 bases). Trimming pared 2 bases from V and 0 bases from J, leaving 24 bases between. From germline, CDR1 is WSHSY and CDR2 SAAADI. This CDR3 contains 20 residues. The CDR3 DNA reads as TGCGCCAGCAGTGAGCCGGTACAGGAATCACATATAATTAGCACAGATACGCAGTATTTT. Its translation is CASSEPVQESHIISTDTQYF.

This clonotype was counted a few times. CDR3 DNA: TGTGCCAGCAGCTCCACGTTCCAAAACACTGAAGCTTTCTTT. It is translated as CASSSTFQNTEAFF. The chain has TRBV7-6 and TRBJ1-1; D unclear. This CDR3 spans 14 amino acids. The V end lost 4 bases, the J end lost 2 bases, and 11 bases lay between the germline ends. The germline gives CDR1 SGHVS, CDR2 FNYEAQ.

This clonotype came up many times. This sequence joins TRBV24-1 and TRBJ1-2; 9 positions agree with TRBD1. The CDR3 spans 14 residues. The ends lost 10 bases at V and 7 bases at J; junction bases unmatched: 12. Germline-derived CDR1 and CDR2 are KGHDR and SFDVKD. The CDR3 reads CATAPGTGPAGYTF. As DNA, the CDR3 is TGTGCCACGGCCCCCGGGACAGGGCCAGCTGGCTACACCTTC.

This clonotype was counted a few times. This chain uses TRBV25-1 with TRBJ1-6; D is undetermined. The CDR3 length is 12 residues. Trimming left V 4 bases short and J 10 bases short, with 8 bases between. CDR1 MGHDK and CDR2 SYGVNS come from the germline V gene. This chain's CDR3 is CASSVSTSPLHF. The CDR3 nucleotides read TGTGCCAGCAGTGTATCGACCTCACCCCTCCACTTT. Full variable domain (outside the CDR3, taken from reference TRBV25-1 and TRBJ1-6): EADIYQTPRYLVIGTGKKITLECSQTMGHDKMYWYQQDPGMELHLIHYSYGVNSTEKGDLSSESTVSRIRTEHFPLTLESARPSHTSQYLCASSVSTSPLHFGNGTRLTVT.

This clonotype was detected a few times. This chain links TRBV5-1 with TRBJ1-2; D perhaps matches TRBD1 (5 bases). V was clipped by 1 base and J by 7 bases, with 11 bases between them. Germline V lookup: CDR1 SGHRS, CDR2 YFSETQ. CDR3 length: 13 residues. The CDR3 nucleotides read TGCGCCAGCAGCTTGATGGGGGAAGGTGGCTACACCTTC. As protein: CASSLMGEGGYTF.

At least ten counts were recorded for this clonotype. The chain recombines TRBV7-2 with TRBJ2-5; weak D call: TRBD1 (5 bases). CDR1 SGHTA and CDR2 FQGNSA come from the germline V gene. The ends were cut back, 1 base at V and 2 bases at J, with 11 bases in the middle. This CDR3 region has 15 residues. Here the CDR3 DNA reads TGTGCCAGCAGCTTAGTGCCAGGGTTGCAAGAGACCCAGTACTTC. This translates into CASSLVPGLQETQYF.

This clonotype was detected many times. V usage is TRBV7-8 and J usage is TRBJ2-3; TRBD1 matches 11 bases. The CDR3 totals 16 residues. The V segment lost 5 bases and the J segment 2 bases; nucleotides outside the gene matches: 6. Germline CDR1 and CDR2: SGHVS and FQNEAQ. CDR3: CASSPGTGGTTDTQYF. The CDR3 nucleotides are TGTGCCAGCAGCCCCGGGACAGGGGGAACCACAGATACGCAGTATTTT.

Ten or more counts support this clonotype. The chain recombines TRBV11-2 with TRBJ1-2, with 11 bases matching TRBD1. Trimming at V came to 5 bases and at J to 9 bases, leaving 8 bases not matched to a gene. CDR1 and CDR2 (germline): SGHAT, FQNNGV. The CDR3 spans 14 residues. CDR3 DNA: TGTGCCAGCAGCCCGTCGGACAGGGGGCTCCGCTACACCTTC. Protein sequence: CASSPSDRGLRYTF.

Regarding this clonotype: A clone one base away is much larger, so this may be a read error. This sequence joins TRBV5-1 and TRBJ1-1; D is unclear. V dropped 4 bases and J dropped 6 bases, with 10 bases sitting between them. The CDR3 is 12 residues long. Germline V gene data show CDR1 as SGHRS and CDR2 as YFSETQ. The CDR3 is CASSHSNSEAFF. The CDR3 nucleotides read TGCGCCAGCAGCCACTCAAACTCTGAAGCTTTCTTT.

This clonotype was seen a few times. The genes are TRBV14 and TRBJ1-6; 8 bases align to TRBD1. In germline, CDR1 is SGHDN, CDR2 FVKESK. V shed 6 bases, J shed 9 bases, and the junction held 7 bases outside the gene matches. The CDR3 totals 14 residues. CDR3 sequence reads: CASRRQGLGSPLHF. DNA for the CDR3: TGTGCCAGCAGACGACAGGGGTTAGGTTCACCCCTCCACTTT.

This clonotype was observed a few times. The CDR3 spells CASSRQEPGNQPQHF. CDR3 DNA: TGTGCCAGCAGTCGACAGGAGCCCGGAAATCAGCCCCAGCATTTT. V and J are TRBV7-8 and TRBJ1-5, with D maybe TRBD1 (6 bases). This CDR3 has 15 amino acids. Trimming took 6 bases from V and 4 from J, leaving 16 bases between them. The germline CDR1 and CDR2 sequences are SGHVS and FQNEAQ.

For this clonotype: At one boundary the junction diverges from the germline segment, which might be a read error. The chain uses TRBV18 and TRBJ1-3, with 9 bases that match TRBD1. CDR1 is KGHSH, CDR2 LQKENI, per germline. This CDR3 comprises 15 residues. For the CDR3, the DNA is TGTGCCAGCTCACCTTGGACAGGGGCAGGAAGCACCATATATTTT. Translation: CASSPWTGAGSTIYF.

In this sample, this clonotype turned up many times. This CDR3 reads CASSTGPYGYTF. The CDR3 region has the DNA TGTGCCAGTTCGACAGGTCCGTATGGCTACACCTTC. This chain uses TRBV19 with TRBJ1-2, with D perhaps matching TRBD1 (6 bases). There are 12 residues in the CDR3. V was cut by 8 bases and J by 5 bases, with 12 bases left in between. Germline V gives CDR1 LNHDA, CDR2 SQIVND (reference sequence).

The CDR3 region has the DNA TGTGCCAGCAGTCTTAGCGGGGTAGCCAAAAACATTCAGTACTTC. Encoded protein: CASSLSGVAKNIQYF. The chain has TRBV27 and TRBJ2-4; 8 nucleotides agree with TRBD2. The CDR3 consists of 15 residues. In germline, CDR1 is MNHEY, CDR2 SMNVEV (reference sequence). The trim removed 5 bases at V and 0 bases at J, leaving 3 bases unmatched.

This clonotype turned up a few times. The V and J genes are TRBV3-1 and TRBJ1-5, with D possibly being TRBD1 (5 bases). Germline CDR1 is LGHDT and CDR2 is YNNKEL (reference sequence). The CDR3 covers 13 residues. Trimming took off 5 bases at V and 6 bases at J, with 11 bases between the two ends. The CDR3 here is CASSAGGGQPQHF. The CDR3 bases are TGTGCCAGCAGCGCGGGGGGTGGTCAGCCCCAGCATTTT.

The J gene is TRBJ2-7, the V gene TRBV11-2; D possibly matches TRBD1 or TRBD2 (6 bases each). V was trimmed by 4 bases and J by 0 bases, leaving 13 bases between them. This CDR3 has 15 amino acids. The germline gives CDR1 SGHAT, CDR2 FQNNGV. CDR3 residues: CASSWVEGGSYEQYF. In nucleotides, the CDR3 is TGTGCCAGCAGCTGGGTGGAGGGGGGCTCCTACGAGCAGTACTTC.

This clonotype was seen a few times. J is TRBJ1-6 and V is TRBV5-4; 11 nucleotides agree with TRBD1. This CDR3 is 14 amino acids long. The V gene's germline CDR1 is SGHNT and CDR2 YYREEE (reference sequence). Trimming at V came to 4 bases and at J to 10 bases, leaving 4 bases not matched to a gene. For the CDR3, the DNA is TGTGCCAGCAGCCAGGGACAGGGGGTCTCACCCCTCCACTTT. Its translation is CASSQGQGVSPLHF.

This chain joins TRBV3-1 and TRBJ1-5; D is undetermined. Germline CDR1 and CDR2: LGHDT and YNNKEL (reference sequence). The CDR3 consists of 12 residues. Trimming left V 0 bases short and J 7 bases short, with 4 bases between. CDR3 in amino acids: CASSQDDQPQHF. Written as DNA, the CDR3 is TGTGCCAGCAGCCAAGATGACCAGCCCCAGCATTTT.

This rearrangement joins TRBV28 to TRBJ2-3; TRBD2 might be the D (5 bases). Trimming removed 8 bases at V and 1 base at J, with 13 bases between. The CDR3 is made up of 14 amino acids. Germline CDR1 and CDR2: MDHEN and SYDVKM. The CDR3 loop reads CASCGYGRTDTQYF. The CDR3 coding sequence is TGTGCCAGCTGCGGGTATGGTCGCACAGATACGCAGTATTTT.

There are a few counts of this clonotype. The chain employs TRBV6-6 and TRBJ2-2; TRBD2 matches at 7 bases. V shed 4 bases and J 4 bases; nucleotides not matched to a gene: 9. Germline V gene data show CDR1 as MNHNY and CDR2 as SVGAGI (reference sequence). CDR3 length: 16 amino acids. The CDR3 loop is CASSFRAGVRTGELFF. As DNA, the CDR3 is TGTGCCAGCAGTTTTAGGGCGGGGGTCCGCACCGGGGAGCTGTTTTTT.

This rearrangement joins TRBV7-9 to TRBJ1-5; 7 nucleotides line up with TRBD1. V trimming: 1 base; J trimming: 8 bases; junction bases outside the gene matches: 20. This CDR3 region has 19 residues. Germline V gives CDR1 SEHNR, CDR2 FQNEAQ (reference sequence). CDR3 in DNA: TGTGCCAGCAGCTTAGGATACCAGACAGGGCCCACGTCCTTGGAGCCCCAGCATTTT. Encoded protein: CASSLGYQTGPTSLEPQHF.

This clonotype was counted between two and nine times. The chain has TRBV15 and TRBJ2-5, with TRBD2 matching 7 bases. Germline lookup yields CDR1 LNHNV and CDR2 YYDKDF (reference sequence). V dropped 0 bases and J dropped 0; count of bases not matched to a gene: 7. CDR3 length equals 17 residues. CDR3: CATSRDPPSGNQETQYF. The DNA of the CDR3 is TGTGCCACCAGCAGAGATCCCCCTAGCGGAAACCAAGAGACCCAGTACTTC.

V and J are TRBV7-2 and TRBJ2-5; 10 bases are a match to TRBD2. The CDR3 spans 16 residues. V shed 0 bases, J shed 2 bases, and the junction held 3 bases outside the gene matches. Per germline, CDR1 SGHTA and CDR2 FQGNSA. The CDR3 spells CASSLAGTSVQETQYF. CDR3 sequence (DNA): TGTGCCAGCAGCTTAGCCGGGACTAGCGTTCAAGAGACCCAGTACTTC.

To note about this clonotype: One base away lies a much larger clone, so this may be a sequencing read error. The CDR3 here is CASSSPLGTNYDYTF. The CDR3, as DNA: TGTGCCAGCAGTTCGCCTTTGGGGACGAACTATGACTACACCTTC. The chain combines TRBV12-3 or TRBV12-4 with TRBJ1-2; D is possibly TRBD1 (5 bases). The CDR3 is made up of 15 amino acids.

This chain connects TRBV7-9 to TRBJ1-2; D is unresolved. Trimming pared 4 bases from V and 4 bases from J, leaving 4 bases between. The CDR3 totals 11 residues. Germline CDR1 is SEHNR and CDR2 is FQNEAQ (reference sequence). CDR3 nucleotide sequence: TGTGCCAGCAGCTCATCCTATGGCTACACCTTC. Its protein is CASSSSYGYTF.

This clonotype has a count of ten or more. V and J are TRBV6-2 or TRBV6-3 and TRBJ2-7, with 9 bases that match TRBD2. This CDR3 comprises 14 residues. Germline values: CDR1 MNHEY, CDR2 SVGEGT. V shed 4 bases, J shed 3 bases, and the junction held 4 bases outside the gene matches. The CDR3 is CASSWLAGIYEQYF. The DNA for the CDR3 is TGTGCCAGCAGTTGGCTAGCGGGGATCTACGAGCAGTACTTC.

The count of this clonotype is one. This clone may be a read error of a much larger clone one base away. A read error is likely, as this CDR3 ends without the conserved phenylalanine or tryptophan. The chain employs TRBV6-2 or TRBV6-3 and TRBJ1-1, with D possibly TRBD1 on 5 matching bases. The germline V and J ends were trimmed by 0 bases and 2 bases, with 19 bases remaining between them. Germline V gives CDR1 MNHEY, CDR2 SVGEGT. This CDR3 has 18 amino acids. CDR3 DNA sequence: TGTGCCAGCAGTTACTCACCCTTTTTTCAGGGAGTAAACACTGAAGCTTTCCTT. Protein sequence: CASSYSPFFQGVNTEAFL.

This clonotype was detected a few times. J is TRBJ1-6 and V is TRBV9, with D unresolved. From germline, CDR1 is SGDLS and CDR2 YYNGEE. Trimming left V 0 bases short and J 7 bases short, with 5 bases between. There are 13 residues in the CDR3. This CDR3 reads CASSVAENSPLHF. The DNA of the CDR3 is TGTGCCAGCAGCGTAGCGGAGAATTCACCCCTCCACTTT.

The genes are TRBV6-1 and TRBJ1-3; tentatively, D is TRBD1 (5 bases). This CDR3 spans 15 amino acids. Per germline, CDR1 MNHNS and CDR2 SASEGT. V lost 8 bases and J lost 2, with 16 bases in between. The DNA for the CDR3 is TGTGCCAGCCGACCTCTGACAGAGACTGGAAACACCATATATTTT. This sequence encodes CASRPLTETGNTIYF.